This T cell receptor (beta chain) stems from a study of blood T cell repertoires in COVID-19. On the study more broadly: Collection of acute and convalescent COVID-19 samples took place in the United States, Italy and Spain. Sources were T cells, B-cell-depleted T cells, or PBMCs; the material itself was cDNA or gDNA.

Original analysis: Cell counts per sample came from amplifying reference gene primers. The repertoire was sequenced with immunoSEQ multiplex PCR; TCRdb's copy has only in-frame clones and lacks some. That table is the source of V, J and clone size, and D and trimming were worked out from the DNA. Seen here are over 55,000 clones, more than 75% observed once, and the top ten hold around 5%. The TCR sequence derives from a man aged 50 to 59 with active COVID-19. The source material was peripheral blood.

The CDR3 is CASSKRLVKDTQYF. Here the CDR3 DNA reads TGTGCCAGCAGCAAACGACTAGTTAAAGATACGCAGTATTTT. The chain carries TRBV7-9 and TRBJ2-3, with D maybe TRBD2 (6 bases). Per germline, CDR1 SEHNR and CDR2 FQNEAQ (reference sequence). V was pared by 5 bases and J by 5 bases, with 14 bases between. This CDR3 has 14 amino acids. Full variable domain (missing parts from reference TRBV7-9 and TRBJ2-3): DTGVSQNPRHKITKRGQNVTFRCDPISEHNRLYWYRQTLGQGPEFLTYFQNEAQLEKSRLLSDRFSAERPKGSFSTLEIQRTEQGDSAMYLCASSKRLVKDTQYFGPGTRLTVL.